This TCR beta chain emerged from a study of T cells after yellow fever vaccination. Background on the study: It was SMART-Seq v4 Ultra Low Input that prepared the fractions with low cell numbers.

Points on this clonotype: Its antigen is undetermined.

For TCR, cDNA came from 5'RACE template switching, which added a universal primer site and UMIs. TCRdb reprocessed the 5' RACE reads via MiXCR and lists one record per CDR3 protein. The sample holds a few hundred thousand distinct CDR3 sequences; around an eighth are singletons and the top ten take 3% to 4%. Study observations and caveats: CD4 and CD8 compartments shared a small share of clonotypes, likely from convergent recombination. Reappearing after the booster were most of the clones from primary vaccination (96% CD4, about 87% CD8).

CDR3 length: 16 residues. Germline V CDR1 and CDR2: MNHEY, SVGEGT. V lost 6 bases and J lost 4; bases outside the gene matches: 12. This chain uses TRBV6-2 or TRBV6-3 with TRBJ2-3, with 8 nucleotides matching TRBD2. This TCR was recovered from a man younger than 35 who received the YFV17D yellow fever vaccine. This sample comprised CD4+ T cells sorted from PBMCs, obtained 15 days after the yellow fever booster vaccination. The CDR3 nucleotides are TGTGCCAGCAGCCGACCTTTAGCGGGAATTGCAGATACGCAGTATTTT. This encodes CASSRPLAGIADTQYF.